This section outlines one TCR beta chain sequence together with its context. Germline V gene data show CDR1 as SGHRS and CDR2 as YFSETQ. Trimming at V came to 2 bases and at J to 1 base, leaving 7 bases not matched to a gene. The CDR3 covers 18 residues. Authors' methods: From reference gene primer amplification, estimates of nucleated cell counts were derived. Produced via immunoSEQ multiplex PCR; TCRdb's table is partial and in-frame only. Clonal size and the V and J genes are those of that table, whereas D and trimming came from the DNA. The sample has roughly 33,000 clones; 93% are singletons. The data belong to a study of blood T cell repertoires in COVID-19. Study context: Both acute and convalescent COVID-19 samples were obtained from the United States, Italy and Spain. PBMCs, B-cell-depleted T cells, or T cells were the source of the cDNA or gDNA that made up the material.

This receptor was identified in a human donor in a cohort sampled during active COVID-19. The sample was peripheral blood. The rearrangement links TRBV5-1 to TRBJ2-1, with 12 bases aligning to TRBD2. This CDR3 reads CASSFQRLAGVSYNEQFF. The DNA for the CDR3 is TGCGCCAGCAGCTTCCAAAGACTAGCGGGAGTATCCTACAATGAGCAGTTCTTC.